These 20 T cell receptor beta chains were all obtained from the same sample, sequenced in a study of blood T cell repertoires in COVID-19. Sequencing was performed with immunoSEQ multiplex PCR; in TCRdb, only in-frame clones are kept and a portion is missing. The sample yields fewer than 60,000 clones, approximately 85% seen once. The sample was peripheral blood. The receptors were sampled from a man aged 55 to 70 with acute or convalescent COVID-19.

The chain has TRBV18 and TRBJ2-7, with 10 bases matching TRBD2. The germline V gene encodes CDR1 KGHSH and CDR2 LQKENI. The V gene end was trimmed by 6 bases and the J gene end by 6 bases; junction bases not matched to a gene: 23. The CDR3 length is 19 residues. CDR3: CASSPDRVGLAGALAEQYF. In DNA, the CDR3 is TGTGCCAGCTCCCCGGACAGGGTAGGCCTAGCGGGAGCTCTCGCCGAGCAGTACTTC.

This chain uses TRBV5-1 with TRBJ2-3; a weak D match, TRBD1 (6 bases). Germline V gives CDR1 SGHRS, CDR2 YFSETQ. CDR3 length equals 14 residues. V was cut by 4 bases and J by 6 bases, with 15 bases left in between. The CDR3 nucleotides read TGCGCCAGCAGCACCGGGACAACGTACGATACGCAGTATTTT. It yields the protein CASSTGTTYDTQYF. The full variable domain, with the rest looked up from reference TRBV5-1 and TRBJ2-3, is KAGVTQTPRYLIKTRGQQVTLSCSPISGHRSVSWYQQTPGQGLQFLFEYFSETQRNKGNFPGRFSGRQFSNSRSEMNVSTLELGDSALYLCASSTGTTYDTQYFGPGTRLTVL.

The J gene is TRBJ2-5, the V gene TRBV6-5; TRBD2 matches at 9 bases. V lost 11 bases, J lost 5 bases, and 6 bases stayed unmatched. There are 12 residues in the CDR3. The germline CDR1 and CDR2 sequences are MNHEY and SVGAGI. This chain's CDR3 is CALSGRRETQYF. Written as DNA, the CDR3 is TGTGCCCTCAGCGGGAGGCGGGAGACCCAGTACTTC.

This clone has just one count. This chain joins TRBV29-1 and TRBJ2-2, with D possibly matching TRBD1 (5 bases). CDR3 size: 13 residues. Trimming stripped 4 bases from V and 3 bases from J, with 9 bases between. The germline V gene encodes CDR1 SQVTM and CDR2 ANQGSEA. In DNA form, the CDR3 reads TGCAGCGTTGGACAGTTTGACACCGGGGAGCTGTTTTTT. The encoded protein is CSVGQFDTGELFF.

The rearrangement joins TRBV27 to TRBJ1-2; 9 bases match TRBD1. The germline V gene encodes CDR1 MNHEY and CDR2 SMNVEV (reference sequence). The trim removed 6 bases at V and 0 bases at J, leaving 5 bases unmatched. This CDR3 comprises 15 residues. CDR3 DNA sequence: TGTGCCAGCAGGAGGACAGGGGCAGCTAACTATGGCTACACCTTC. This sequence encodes CASRRTGAANYGYTF.

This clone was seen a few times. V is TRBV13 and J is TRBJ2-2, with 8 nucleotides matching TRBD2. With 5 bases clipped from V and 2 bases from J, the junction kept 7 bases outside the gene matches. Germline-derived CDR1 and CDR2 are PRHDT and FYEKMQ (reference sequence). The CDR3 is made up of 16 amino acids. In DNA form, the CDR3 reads TGTGCCAGCAGCCCACTGGCGGGAGGAAACACCGGGGAGCTGTTTTTT. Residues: CASSPLAGGNTGELFF.

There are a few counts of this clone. CDR3 amino acids: CASSLDNSGANVLTF. CDR3 coding DNA: TGCGCCAGCAGCTTGGACAACTCTGGGGCCAACGTCCTGACTTTC. The J gene is TRBJ2-6, the V gene TRBV5-1; no clear D. The CDR3 sequence is 15 residues long. V was trimmed by 0 bases and J by 0 bases, leaving 4 bases between them. The germline V gene encodes CDR1 SGHRS and CDR2 YFSETQ.

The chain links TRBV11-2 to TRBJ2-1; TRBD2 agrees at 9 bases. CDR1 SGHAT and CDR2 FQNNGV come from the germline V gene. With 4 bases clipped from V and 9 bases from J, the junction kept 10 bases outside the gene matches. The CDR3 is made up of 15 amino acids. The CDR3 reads CASSSGTSFSIEQFF. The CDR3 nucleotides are TGTGCCAGCAGCTCCGGGACTAGCTTTAGTATTGAGCAGTTCTTC.

CDR3: CASSSGQMNTGELFF. For the CDR3, the DNA is TGTGCCAGCAGTTCGGGACAGATGAACACCGGGGAGCTGTTTTTT. The rearrangement links TRBV27 to TRBJ2-2, with 7 bases aligning to TRBD1. The CDR3 totals 15 residues. The V gene end was trimmed by 4 bases and the J gene end by 1 base; junction bases not matched to a gene: 3. The germline gives CDR1 MNHEY, CDR2 SMNVEV (reference sequence).

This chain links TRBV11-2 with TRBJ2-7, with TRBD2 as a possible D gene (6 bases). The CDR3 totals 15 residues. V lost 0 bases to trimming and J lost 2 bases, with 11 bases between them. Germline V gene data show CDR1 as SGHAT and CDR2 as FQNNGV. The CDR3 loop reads CASSLDRGSPYEQYF. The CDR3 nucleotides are TGTGCCAGCAGCTTAGATCGGGGGAGTCCCTACGAGCAGTACTTC. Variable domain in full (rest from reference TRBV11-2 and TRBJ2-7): EAGVAQSPRYKIIEKRQSVAFWCNPISGHATLYWYQQILGQGPKLLIQFQNNGVVDDSQLPKDRFSAERLKGVDSTLKIQPAKLEDSAVYLCASSLDRGSPYEQYFGPGTRLTVT.

The chain's CDR3 is CASSIVGTANFEQYF. The CDR3 region has the DNA TGTGCCAGTAGTATAGTAGGGACAGCAAATTTCGAGCAGTACTTC. The chain combines TRBV19 with TRBJ2-7; TRBD1 matches 7 bases. Germline lookup yields CDR1 LNHDA and CDR2 SQIVND (reference sequence). V shed 1 base, J shed 6 bases, and the junction held 9 bases outside the gene matches. CDR3 length: 15 amino acids.

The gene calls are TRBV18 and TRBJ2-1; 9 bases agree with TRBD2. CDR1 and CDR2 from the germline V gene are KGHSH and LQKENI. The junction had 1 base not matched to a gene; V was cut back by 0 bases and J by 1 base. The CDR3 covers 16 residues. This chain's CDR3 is CASSPPSGGSYNEQFF. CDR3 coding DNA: TGTGCCAGCTCACCACCGAGCGGGGGGTCCTACAATGAGCAGTTCTTC. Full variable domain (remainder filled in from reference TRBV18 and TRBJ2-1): NAGVMQNPRHLVRRRGQEARLRCSPMKGHSHVYWYRQLPEEGLKFMVYLQKENIIDESGMPKERFSAEFPKEGPSILRIQQVVRGDSAAYFCASSPPSGGSYNEQFFGPGTRLTVL.

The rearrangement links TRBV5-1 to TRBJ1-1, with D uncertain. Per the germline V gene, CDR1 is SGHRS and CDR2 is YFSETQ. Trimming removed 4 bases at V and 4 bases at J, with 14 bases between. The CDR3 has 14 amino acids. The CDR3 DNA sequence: TGCGCCAGCAGCGGCGTAGGGAGCGGCACTGAAGCTTTCTTT. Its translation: CASSGVGSGTEAFF.

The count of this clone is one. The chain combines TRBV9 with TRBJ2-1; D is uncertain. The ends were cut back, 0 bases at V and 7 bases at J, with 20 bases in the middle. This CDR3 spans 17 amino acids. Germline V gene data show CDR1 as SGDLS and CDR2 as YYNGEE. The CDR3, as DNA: TGTGCCAGCAGCGTAGGTACGGCAGCCTGGGCTGGGAATGAGCAGTTCTTC. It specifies CASSVGTAAWAGNEQFF.

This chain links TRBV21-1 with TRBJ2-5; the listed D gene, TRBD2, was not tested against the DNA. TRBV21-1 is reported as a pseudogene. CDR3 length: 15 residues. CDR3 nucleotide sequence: TGTGCCAGCAGCTCCGAGGGGGGGCGGCAAGAGACCCAGTACTTC. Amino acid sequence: CASSSEGGRQETQYF.

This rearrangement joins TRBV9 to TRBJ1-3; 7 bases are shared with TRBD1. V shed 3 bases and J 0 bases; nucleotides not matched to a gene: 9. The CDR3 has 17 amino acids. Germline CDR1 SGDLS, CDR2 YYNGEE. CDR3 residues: CASSAYRDSSSGNTIYF. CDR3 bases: TGTGCCAGCAGCGCGTACAGGGACAGCAGCTCTGGAAACACCATATATTTT.

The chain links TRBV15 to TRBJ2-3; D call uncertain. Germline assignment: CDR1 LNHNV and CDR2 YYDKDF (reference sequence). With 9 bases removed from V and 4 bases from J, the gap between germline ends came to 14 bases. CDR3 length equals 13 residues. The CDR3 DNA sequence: TGTGCCACTGGTGAGAGGCTCGCAGATACGCAGTATTTT. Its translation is CATGERLADTQYF.

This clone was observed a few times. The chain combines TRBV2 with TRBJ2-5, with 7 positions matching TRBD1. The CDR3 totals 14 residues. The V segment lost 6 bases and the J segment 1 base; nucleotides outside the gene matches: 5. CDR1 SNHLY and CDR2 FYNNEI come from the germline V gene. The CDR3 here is CASSEQGSQETQYF. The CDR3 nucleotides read TGTGCCAGCAGCGAACAGGGGAGCCAAGAGACCCAGTACTTC.

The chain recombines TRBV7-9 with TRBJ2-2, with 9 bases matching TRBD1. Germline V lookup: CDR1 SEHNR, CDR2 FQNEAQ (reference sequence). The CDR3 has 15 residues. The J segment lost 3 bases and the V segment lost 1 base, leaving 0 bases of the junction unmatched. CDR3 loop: CASSLGTGDTGELFF. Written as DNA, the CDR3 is TGTGCCAGCAGCTTAGGGACAGGGGACACCGGGGAGCTGTTTTTT.

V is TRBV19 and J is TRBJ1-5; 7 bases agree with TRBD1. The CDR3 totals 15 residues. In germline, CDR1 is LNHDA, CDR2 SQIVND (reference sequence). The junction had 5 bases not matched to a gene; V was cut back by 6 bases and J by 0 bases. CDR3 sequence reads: CASSPQGDSNQPQHF. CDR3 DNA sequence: TGTGCCAGTAGCCCGCAGGGGGATAGCAATCAGCCCCAGCATTTT.